The entry below describes one T cell receptor beta chain. Antigen: not known. Data came from immunoSEQ multiplex PCR; TCRdb stores just in-frame clones and leaves some out. The data contain about 36,000 clones, just over 75% of them seen just once; the ten biggest clones take up 2.8%. From germline, CDR1 is LNHNV and CDR2 YYDKDF (reference sequence). The germline V and J ends were trimmed by 0 bases and 5 bases, with 7 bases remaining between them. The CDR3 has 13 amino acids. This sample is drawn from a study of CD4 T cells in relation to SARS-CoV-2 and coronaviruses. What was sequenced was memory CD4+ T cells from PBMCs, cultured in vitro. J is TRBJ1-2 and V is TRBV15, with D unclear. This receptor was identified in an adult with COVID-19. The CDR3 loop reads CATSRDREYGYTF. The CDR3 DNA is TGTGCCACCAGCAGAGATCGGGAGTATGGCTACACCTTC.